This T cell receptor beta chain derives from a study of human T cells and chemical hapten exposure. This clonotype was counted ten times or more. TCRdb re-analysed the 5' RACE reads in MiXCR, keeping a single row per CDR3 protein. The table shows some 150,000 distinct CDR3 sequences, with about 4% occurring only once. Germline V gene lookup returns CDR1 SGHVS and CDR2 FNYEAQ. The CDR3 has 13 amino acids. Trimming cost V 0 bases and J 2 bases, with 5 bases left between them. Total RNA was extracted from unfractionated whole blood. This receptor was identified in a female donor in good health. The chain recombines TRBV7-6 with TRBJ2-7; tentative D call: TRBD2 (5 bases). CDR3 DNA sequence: TGTGCCAGCAGCTTAGCGACTACCTACGAGCAGTACTTC. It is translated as CASSLATTYEQYF. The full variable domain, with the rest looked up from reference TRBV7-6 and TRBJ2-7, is GAGVSQSPRYKVTKRGQDVALRCDPISGHVSLYWYRQALGQGPEFLTYFNYEAQQDKSGLPNDRFSAERPEGSISTLTIQRTEQRDSAMYRCASSLATTYEQYFGPGTRLTVT.